This T cell receptor (beta chain) was observed in a study of identical twins. TCRdb itself ran the 5' RACE reads through MiXCR, one entry per CDR3 protein. The data show 700,000 to 950,000 distinct CDR3 sequences, more than 9% seen once. These sequences were also reported in another study, on yellow fever vaccine responses in identical twins.

The TCR comes from a young woman in good health. Sequencing was carried out using PBMCs.

CDR3 coding DNA: TGCGCCAGCAGCCAAGAGGTGGCCCCTTCGGGGAGGTATGGCTACACCTTC. This translates into CASSQEVAPSGRYGYTF. The V and J genes are TRBV4-1 and TRBJ1-2; D gene uncertain. CDR3 length equals 17 residues. Germline CDR1 MGHRA, CDR2 YSYEKL. The germline V and J ends were trimmed by 0 bases and 5 bases, with 19 bases remaining between them.